The 6 T cell receptor beta chains given below trace back to one sample, sequenced in a study of metastatic and nonmetastatic thyroid tumors. Prior to thyroid surgery, none of the patients had received any treatment. TCRdb re-called the PCR reads through MiXCR. The sample yields under 9,500 clones, 24% seen once. Sequencing used tumor tissue. The origin of the receptors is a female donor with papillary thyroid cancer or a benign thyroid nodule (not recorded which). Some clones in this sample may be carry-over from other donors' samples.

A remark on this clone: At one boundary the junction diverges from the germline segment, which might be a read error. The chain combines TRBV7-2 with TRBJ2-5; tentative D call: TRBD1 (5 bases). CDR1 and CDR2 from the germline V gene are SGHTA and FQGNSA. CDR3 length: 14 residues. The CDR3 nucleotides are TGTGCCAGCAGCTTGACAGCACTCCAAGAGAACCAGCACTTC. Residues: CASSLTALQENQHF. Full variable domain (missing parts from reference TRBV7-2 and TRBJ2-5): GAGVSQSPSNKVTEKGKDVELRCDPISGHTALYWYRQSLGQGLEFLIYFQGNSAPDKSGLPSDRFSAERTGGSVSTLTIQRTQQEDSAVYLCASSLTALQENQHFGPGTRLLVL.

This rearrangement joins TRBV11-2 to TRBJ2-1, with TRBD1 as a possible D gene (6 bases). Germline CDR1 and CDR2: SGHAT and FQNNGV. The germline V and J ends were trimmed by 6 bases and 8 bases, with 20 bases remaining between them. The CDR3 extends over 15 amino acids. DNA of the CDR3: TGTGCCAGCAGACCCCCTAGAGGACAGAGGGATGAGCAGTTCTTC. Translated, it gives CASRPPRGQRDEQFF.

This clone was detected many times. V and J are TRBV10-3 and TRBJ2-2, with 11 bases identical to TRBD2. V lost 6 bases, J lost 9 bases, and 12 bases stayed unmatched. CDR1 ENHRY and CDR2 SYGVKD come from the germline V gene. There are 16 residues in the CDR3. CDR3 sequence (DNA): TGTGCCATCAGCGATTTACTAGCGGGAGTCTCGCGGGAGCTGTTTTTT. Its protein is CAISDLLAGVSRELFF.

This clone was seen only a few times. The chain has TRBV25-1 and TRBJ1-1; D remains ambiguous. V was cut by 7 bases and J by 8 bases, with 17 bases left in between. The CDR3 runs to 13 residues. CDR1 and CDR2 from the germline V gene are MGHDK and SYGVNS. The CDR3 region is CASNLEGFTEAFF. Here the CDR3 DNA reads TGTGCCAGCAATTTAGAAGGGTTTACCGAAGCTTTCTTT. Full variable domain (outside the CDR3, taken from reference TRBV25-1 and TRBJ1-1): EADIYQTPRYLVIGTGKKITLECSQTMGHDKMYWYQQDPGMELHLIHYSYGVNSTEKGDLSSESTVSRIRTEHFPLTLESARPSHTSQYLCASNLEGFTEAFFGQGTRLTVV.

This clone was observed at least ten times. This chain uses TRBV20-1 with TRBJ2-1, with D tentatively TRBD2 (5 bases). Germline lookup yields CDR1 DFQATT and CDR2 SNEGSKA (reference sequence). The ends were cut back, 1 base at V and 0 bases at J, with 7 bases in the middle. The CDR3 length is 14 residues. CDR3 sequence: CSARGGSSYNEQFF. CDR3 DNA: TGCAGTGCTAGAGGTGGGAGCTCCTACAATGAGCAGTTCTTC.

This clone is termed medium-sized. The J gene is TRBJ1-1, the V gene TRBV11-2, with unresolved D. The germline CDR1 and CDR2 sequences are SGHAT and FQNNGV. The V and J ends lost 7 bases and 3 bases respectively, with 18 bases between them. The CDR3 covers 15 residues. The CDR3 loop reads CASTLVRTADTEAFF. The CDR3 DNA follows: TGTGCCAGCACCCTAGTAAGGACTGCGGACACTGAAGCTTTCTTT.